This record covers a single T cell receptor (beta chain). Its antigen is unidentified. The germline V and J ends were trimmed by 2 bases and 4 bases, with 9 bases remaining between them. Germline V lookup: CDR1 ENHRY, CDR2 SYGVKD. This CDR3 spans 14 amino acids. The sample is drawn from a study of T cells in Graves' hyperthyroidism and ophthalmopathy. TCR beta CDR3 region amplification was performed from RNA transcripts. TCR CDR3 underwent first-round RT-PCR with the HTBI primer set. TCRdb independently ran MiXCR on the multiplex PCR reads; one entry per CDR3 protein. The table lists 600,000 to 900,000 distinct CDR3 sequences, about 17% of them singletons. Those patients with uncontrolled infection, other autoimmune disease, pregnancy or lactation were excluded. The study's findings and limits: Blood held most thyroid clonotypes expanded above 0.001 frequency. Model-based prediction identified ophthalmopathy a median 6.5 months prior to its onset.

Material: blood. The receptor was isolated from a man aged 18 to 35 with Graves' hyperthyroidism. The chain combines TRBV10-3 with TRBJ1-3; unclear D gene. DNA of the CDR3: TGTGCCATCAGTGAGGTGGAGGGAGGAAACACCATATATTTT. Protein product: CAISEVEGGNTIYF.